The 25 T cell receptor beta chains below were found in one sample sequenced in a study of TIL therapy for anti-PD-1-resistant metastatic lung cancer. This was the immunoSEQ v3 assay. Produced via immunoSEQ multiplex PCR; TCRdb's table is partial and in-frame only. The sample contains 45,000 to 75,000 clones, 55% to 70% of which appear only once. The time point denotes: pre-treatment sample, taken before nivolumab and TIL therapy. Source: blood, taken at baseline. All receptors come from a person aged 25 to 85 with non-small cell lung cancer.

In its sample, this clone was seen a few times. This chain joins TRBV6-1 and TRBJ1-5; no firm D call. The CDR3 is 15 amino acids. The V and J ends lost 10 bases and 0 bases respectively, with 16 bases between them. CDR1 and CDR2 (germline): MNHNS, SASEGT. This chain's CDR3 is CATLRDHYSNQPQHF. DNA for the CDR3: TGTGCCACGTTACGGGATCACTATAGCAATCAGCCCCAGCATTTT.

The rearrangement links TRBV7-6 to TRBJ2-7; 11 bases are a match to TRBD1. The germline V gene encodes CDR1 SGHVS and CDR2 FNYEAQ. The V and J ends lost 0 bases and 3 bases, in that order; junction bases with no gene match: 7. This CDR3 has 17 residues. The DNA of the CDR3 is TGTGCCAGCAGCTTAGCGCTCGGACAGGGGGCCGGCTACGAGCAGTACTTC. It encodes CASSLALGQGAGYEQYF.

This clone was detected only a few times. V and J are TRBV6-1 and TRBJ1-1; D is unclear. V lost 3 bases, J lost 11 bases, and 16 bases lay in between. The CDR3 totals 13 residues. Germline assignment: CDR1 MNHNS and CDR2 SASEGT. The CDR3 region is CASSDDIWLSAFF. CDR3 DNA: TGTGCCAGCAGTGATGACATATGGCTTAGTGCTTTCTTT.

V gene TRBV6-1 combines with J gene TRBJ1-5; D perhaps matches TRBD1 (6 bases). The V gene's germline CDR1 is MNHNS and CDR2 SASEGT. V was cut by 2 bases and J by 5 bases, with 13 bases left in between. The CDR3 has 15 residues. The CDR3 region is CASSEFGAGDQPQHF. CDR3 coding DNA: TGTGCCAGCAGTGAATTTGGGGCAGGGGATCAGCCCCAGCATTTT.

The CDR3 bases are TGTGCCAGCAGCTTGTCCATCACAAAGCTCTATGGCTACACCTTC. This translates into CASSLSITKLYGYTF. V usage is TRBV5-5 and J usage is TRBJ1-2, with D hard to call. V shed 1 base and J shed 4 bases, with 14 bases lying between them. The CDR3 length is 15 residues. The germline V gene has CDR1 SGHKS and CDR2 YYEKEE (reference sequence).

The chain employs TRBV30 and TRBJ2-3, with D possibly matching TRBD2 (6 bases). CDR3 length: 13 residues. Germline V gives CDR1 GTSNPN, CDR2 SVGIG (reference sequence). V shed 2 bases and J shed 2 bases, with 8 bases lying between them. The CDR3, as DNA: TGTGCCTGGAGTCGCGGGGACACAGATACGCAGTATTTT. Protein sequence: CAWSRGDTDTQYF.

The chain joins TRBV27 to TRBJ2-3; weak D call: TRBD2 (5 bases). Between the trimmed V and J ends, which lost 4 bases and 1 base, there was a span of 12 bases. Germline V lookup: CDR1 MNHEY, CDR2 SMNVEV (reference sequence). There are 15 residues in the CDR3. Written as DNA, the CDR3 is TGTGCCAGCAGTTCGACGGGGTACCGCACAGATACGCAGTATTTT. This codes for CASSSTGYRTDTQYF.

The gene calls are TRBV13 and TRBJ1-2, with a possible D match to TRBD1 (5 bases). The germline gives CDR1 PRHDT, CDR2 FYEKMQ (reference sequence). V lost 2 bases, J lost 4 bases, and 11 bases lay in between. The CDR3 totals 14 residues. This CDR3 is CASSLPGRSYGYTF. The CDR3 DNA reads TGTGCCAGCAGCTTACCAGGGAGATCCTATGGCTACACCTTC.

The CDR3 sequence is CASSVGPEAFF. The CDR3 DNA is TGTGCCAGCAGCGTTGGTCCCGAAGCTTTCTTT. The chain recombines TRBV5-5 with TRBJ1-1; D is ambiguous. The CDR3 spans 11 residues. Trimming removed 4 bases from V and 8 bases from J, with 9 bases in between. CDR1 and CDR2 (germline): SGHKS, YYEKEE (reference sequence). Using reference TRBV5-5 and TRBJ1-1 for the parts outside the CDR3, the full variable domain is DAGVTQSPTHLIKTRGQQVTLRCSPISGHKSVSWYQQVLGQGPQFIFQYYEKEERGRGNFPDRFSARQFPNYSSELNVNALLLGDSALYLCASSVGPEAFFGQGTRLTVV.

This clone came up a few times. The chain couples TRBV19 to TRBJ1-2; D might be TRBD1 (6 bases). The CDR3 sequence is 15 residues long. Per the germline V gene, CDR1 is LNHDA and CDR2 is SQIVND (reference sequence). The V end was cut by 7 bases, the J end by 4 bases, with 19 bases between. The CDR3 reads CASTRVDSTTYGYTF. Written as DNA, the CDR3 is TGTGCCAGTACCCGGGTGGACAGCACCACCTATGGCTACACCTTC.

This chain connects TRBV19 to TRBJ2-7; 9 bases line up with TRBD1. The CDR3 is 15 residues long. Trimming at V came to 3 bases and at J to 5 bases, leaving 8 bases not matched to a gene. Germline-derived CDR1 and CDR2 are LNHDA and SQIVND (reference sequence). Written as DNA, the CDR3 is TGTGCCAGTAGTATTAAGTTGGGACAGGGCCACGAGCAGTACTTC. Residues: CASSIKLGQGHEQYF.

The gene calls are TRBV5-5 and TRBJ1-2, with D perhaps matching TRBD1 (5 bases). The CDR3 spans 13 residues. The germline V gene has CDR1 SGHKS and CDR2 YYEKEE (reference sequence). The V gene lost 1 base and the J gene lost 5 bases, with 9 bases spanning the gap. In DNA form, the CDR3 reads TGTGCCAGCAGCTTGCAGGGAGGTTATGGCTACACCTTC. Its protein product is CASSLQGGYGYTF.

The chain employs TRBV28 and TRBJ1-2, with 11 bases lining up with TRBD1. Germline V lookup: CDR1 MDHEN, CDR2 SYDVKM. There are 18 residues in the CDR3. After removal of 4 bases from V and 5 bases from J, the junction contained 15 bases not matched to a gene. The CDR3, as DNA: TGTGCCAGCAGTTCCCCCGCGTTAGGACAGGGGGCCCAGTATGGCTACACCTTC. The encoded protein is CASSSPALGQGAQYGYTF.

V is TRBV6-5 and J is TRBJ1-1, with 11 positions matching TRBD1. V shed 4 bases, J shed 7 bases, and the junction held 8 bases outside the gene matches. The V gene's germline CDR1 is MNHEY and CDR2 SVGAGI. This CDR3 is 15 amino acids long. Written as DNA, the CDR3 is TGTGCCAGCAGTTGGACAGGGGGCGGCGAAAATGAAGCTTTCTTT. Amino acid sequence: CASSWTGGGENEAFF.

This rearrangement joins TRBV4-2 to TRBJ2-7; 13 bases match TRBD2. Germline V gene lookup returns CDR1 LGHNA and CDR2 YNFKEQ. Unmatched junction bases numbered 6, after V lost 3 bases and J lost 4 bases. The CDR3 has 16 residues. Here the CDR3 reads CASSHAGTSGAYEQYF. CDR3 coding DNA: TGTGCCAGCAGCCATGCCGGGACTAGCGGGGCGTACGAGCAGTACTTC.

The rearrangement links TRBV6-5 to TRBJ1-1, with no clear D. CDR1 and CDR2 from the germline V gene are MNHEY and SVGAGI. Between the trimmed V and J ends, which lost 5 bases and 4 bases, there was a span of 14 bases. This CDR3 is 14 amino acids long. In DNA form, the CDR3 reads TGTGCCAGCAGTCGATCACAGAAATCCACTGAAGCTTTCTTT. Amino acid sequence: CASSRSQKSTEAFF.

This rearrangement joins TRBV5-1 to TRBJ2-5; the match to TRBD1 covers 7 bases. The CDR3 has 15 residues. Germline V lookup: CDR1 SGHRS, CDR2 YFSETQ. V gave up 3 bases and J gave up 4 bases; unmatched junction bases: 9. The CDR3: CASSSTGNQAETQYF. The CDR3 DNA is TGCGCCAGCAGCTCGACAGGGAATCAGGCAGAGACCCAGTACTTC.

This clone was counted only a few times. The V gene is TRBV7-8, the J gene TRBJ2-1; no clear D gene. The CDR3 is 13 residues long. The V gene's germline CDR1 is SGHVS and CDR2 FQNEAQ. The V end was cut by 1 base, the J end by 12 bases, with 13 bases between. CDR3 in amino acids: CASSLEEAAPQFF. CDR3 sequence (DNA): TGTGCCAGCAGCTTAGAAGAGGCCGCCCCGCAGTTCTTC.

This chain joins TRBV7-3 and TRBJ2-2; 7 bases agree with TRBD2. Looked up from germline, CDR1 is SGHTA and CDR2 is FQGTGA. V trimming: 5 bases; J trimming: 7 bases; junction bases outside the gene matches: 10. The CDR3 extends over 15 amino acids. The DNA for the CDR3 is TGTGCCAGCAGCCTCTGGGCGGGAGTTCACGGGGAGCTGTTTTTT. Protein sequence: CASSLWAGVHGELFF.

The chain uses TRBV10-3 and TRBJ2-4; 11 bases match TRBD1. V shed 2 bases, J shed 7 bases, and the junction held 4 bases outside the gene matches. The CDR3 totals 15 residues. Germline-derived CDR1 and CDR2 are ENHRY and SYGVKD. The CDR3 spells CAISEGQGASNIQYF. The DNA of the CDR3 is TGTGCCATCAGTGAGGGACAGGGGGCGTCCAACATTCAGTACTTC.

The chain recombines TRBV5-6 with TRBJ2-7, with D possibly TRBD1 on 6 matching bases. Trimming cost V 4 bases and J 6 bases, with 20 bases left between them. The CDR3 is 15 residues long. Germline V gene lookup returns CDR1 SGHDT and CDR2 YYEEEE. CDR3 coding DNA: TGTGCCAGCAGCCCCCTGGGGTCAGGGGATCGCGAGCAGTACTTC. Residues: CASSPLGSGDREQYF.

This clone has a handful of counts. The CDR3 DNA sequence: TGTGCCAGCAGTGTGTCACAAATTGGGCCCCAGCATTTT. Protein product: CASSVSQIGPQHF. The genes are TRBV2 and TRBJ1-5; D gene uncertain. The germline V gene encodes CDR1 SNHLY and CDR2 FYNNEI. V lost 4 bases and J 9 bases, leaving 13 bases between the germline ends. The CDR3 runs 13 residues.

The CDR3 sequence is CAWSVFSSGTTGELFF. CDR3 DNA sequence: TGTGCCTGGAGTGTATTCTCTAGCGGGACCACCGGGGAGCTGTTTTTT. This chain joins TRBV30 and TRBJ2-2, with 9 bases lining up with TRBD2. The V gene's germline CDR1 is GTSNPN and CDR2 SVGIG (reference sequence). The CDR3 loop spans 16 amino acids. V lost 0 bases to trimming and J lost 4 bases; unmatched junction nucleotides: 6.

The V call is TRBV6-6, the J call TRBJ2-1; 8 positions match TRBD2. The germline V gene encodes CDR1 MNHNY and CDR2 SVGAGI (reference sequence). Trimming removed 10 bases from V and 8 bases from J; junction bases left unmatched: 4. CDR3 length: 11 residues. In DNA, the CDR3 is TGTGCCACCGGGAGGGTCGATGAGCAGTTCTTC. It encodes CATGRVDEQFF.

The table lists this clone with a few counts. The chain has TRBV27 and TRBJ1-1; 7 bases fit TRBD1. V shed 5 bases and J 0 bases; nucleotides not matched to a gene: 6. This CDR3 region has 15 residues. CDR1 is MNHEY and CDR2 is SMNVEV in the germline V gene (reference sequence). CDR3 sequence (DNA): TGTGCCAGCAGTCCCAACAGGGGAGTGAACACTGAAGCTTTCTTT. Protein sequence: CASSPNRGVNTEAFF.